These 29 T cell receptor beta chains originate from one sample sequenced in a study of blood T cell repertoires in COVID-19. Only in-frame clones appear in the TCRdb table, and some are missing; sequencing was by immunoSEQ multiplex PCR. Among some 220,000 clones listed, 80% to 95% were seen once. The sequenced sample consisted of peripheral blood. The receptors shown here come from a man younger than 45 with COVID-19, enrolled during active disease.

The DNA for the CDR3 is TGCGCCAGCAGCTCCAACTCCGGGACTAGCGGGGGGCCCTACAATGAGCAGTTCTTC. It encodes CASSSNSGTSGGPYNEQFF. This sequence joins TRBV5-1 and TRBJ2-1; TRBD2 matches at 15 bases. Germline lookup yields CDR1 SGHRS and CDR2 YFSETQ. V lost 3 bases and J lost 2; bases outside the gene matches: 9. The CDR3 runs 19 residues. The entire variable domain, with the rest obtained from reference TRBV5-1 and TRBJ2-1, is as follows: KAGVTQTPRYLIKTRGQQVTLSCSPISGHRSVSWYQQTPGQGLQFLFEYFSETQRNKGNFPGRFSGRQFSNSRSEMNVSTLELGDSALYLCASSSNSGTSGGPYNEQFFGPGTRLTVL.

The chain links TRBV19 to TRBJ2-7, with 9 bases matching TRBD1. V was clipped by 7 bases and J by 4 bases; unmatched bases: 5. This CDR3 contains 13 residues. The germline V gene encodes CDR1 LNHDA and CDR2 SQIVND (reference sequence). Here the CDR3 DNA reads TGTGCCAGTACCGGGACAGGGCTGTACGAGCAGTACTTC. Translating gives CASTGTGLYEQYF.

J is TRBJ1-6 and V is TRBV5-1, with D possibly TRBD1 on 5 matching bases. Per the germline V gene, CDR1 is SGHRS and CDR2 is YFSETQ. Trimming took 4 bases from V and 8 from J, leaving 16 bases between them. The CDR3 extends over 15 amino acids. The CDR3 nucleotides are TGCGCCAGCAGCCGGGGACTCTCTAATTATTCACCCCTCCACTTT. It translates to CASSRGLSNYSPLHF.

V and J are TRBV5-1 and TRBJ2-6; the match to TRBD1 covers 8 bases. Germline CDR1 and CDR2: SGHRS and YFSETQ. The junction had 10 bases not matched to a gene; V was cut back by 0 bases and J by 2 bases. The CDR3 runs 19 residues. The CDR3 reads CASSLVPGGINTGANVLTF. The DNA of the CDR3 is TGCGCCAGCAGCTTGGTTCCAGGGGGCATAAATACTGGGGCCAACGTCCTGACTTTC.

This clone was observed a single time. The rearrangement joins TRBV7-3 to TRBJ2-5; tentative D call: TRBD1 (6 bases). This CDR3 is built from 12 residues. Germline assignment: CDR1 SGHTA and CDR2 FQGTGA. The ends were cut back, 4 bases at V and 5 bases at J, with 8 bases in the middle. The chain's CDR3 is CASSSRGETQYF. CDR3 nucleotides: TGTGCCAGCAGCTCTAGGGGGGAGACCCAGTACTTC.

This rearrangement joins TRBV2 to TRBJ1-1; D remains ambiguous. Trimming took off 6 bases at V and 1 base at J, with 9 bases between the two ends. This CDR3 is built from 13 residues. CDR1 and CDR2 (germline): SNHLY, FYNNEI. CDR3 residues: CASSGSENTEAFF. The DNA of the CDR3 is TGTGCCAGCAGCGGGAGTGAGAACACTGAAGCTTTCTTT. The entire variable domain, with the rest obtained from reference TRBV2 and TRBJ1-1, is as follows: EPEVTQTPSHQVTQMGQEVILRCVPISNHLYFYWYRQILGQKVEFLVSFYNNEISEKSEIFDDQFSVERPDGSNFTLKIRSTKLEDSAMYFCASSGSENTEAFFGQGTRLTVV.

The chain is built from TRBV27 and TRBJ1-2; TRBD1 matches 7 bases. This CDR3 contains 13 residues. The J segment lost 7 bases and the V segment lost 4 bases, leaving 6 bases of the junction unmatched. CDR1 and CDR2 (germline): MNHEY, SMNVEV (reference sequence). CDR3: CASSYPGGSGYTF. The CDR3 nucleotides read TGTGCCAGCAGTTATCCAGGGGGAAGTGGCTACACCTTC.

The rearrangement joins TRBV6-5 to TRBJ2-7, with a weak D call TRBD2 (5 bases). The CDR3 length is 15 residues. V lost 0 bases and J lost 2, with 11 bases in between. Per germline, CDR1 MNHEY and CDR2 SVGAGI. CDR3 coding DNA: TGTGCCAGCAGTTACTCGAAAGTCGGGGCCTACGAGCAGTACTTC. Encoded protein: CASSYSKVGAYEQYF.

The chain joins TRBV5-1 to TRBJ1-2; 10 bases line up with TRBD1. Germline CDR1 SGHRS, CDR2 YFSETQ. The CDR3 runs to 13 residues. The V segment lost 5 bases and the J segment 6 bases; nucleotides outside the gene matches: 4. CDR3 in DNA: TGCGCCAGCAGACCTGGACAGGGGGATGGCTACACCTTC. It is translated as CASRPGQGDGYTF.

V gene TRBV19 combines with J gene TRBJ2-5; unclear D gene. The CDR3 loop spans 13 amino acids. The V gene lost 6 bases and the J gene lost 5 bases, with 13 bases spanning the gap. CDR1 is LNHDA, CDR2 SQIVND, per germline (reference sequence). The CDR3 loop is CASRSGFGETQYF. The CDR3 DNA is TGTGCCAGTAGGTCCGGGTTCGGGGAGACCCAGTACTTC.

The chain has TRBV29-1 and TRBJ2-7, with a possible D match to TRBD1 (5 bases). V dropped 4 bases and J dropped 7 bases, with 11 bases sitting between them. Germline values: CDR1 SQVTM, CDR2 ANQGSEA. This CDR3 comprises 11 residues. The DNA of the CDR3 is TGCAGCGTTGTTAGGGCAGGGGAGCAGTACTTC. It is translated as CSVVRAGEQYF.

V and J are TRBV19 and TRBJ1-5, with 9 positions matching TRBD1. The CDR3 is made up of 13 amino acids. The V gene's germline CDR1 is LNHDA and CDR2 SQIVND (reference sequence). V shed 9 bases, J shed 4 bases, and the junction held 4 bases outside the gene matches. The CDR3, as DNA: TGTGCCAGCCGGGACAGGGAGAATCAGCCCCAGCATTTT. Its protein is CASRDRENQPQHF. The full variable domain, rest sourced from reference TRBV19 and TRBJ1-5, is DGGITQSPKYLFRKEGQNVTLSCEQNLNHDAMYWYRQDPGQGLRLIYYSQIVNDFQKGDIAEGYSVSREKKESFPLTVTSAQKNPTAFYLCASRDRENQPQHFGDGTRLSIL.

V is TRBV6-5 and J is TRBJ2-7, with D possibly TRBD1 on 6 matching bases. V was pared by 2 bases and J by 5 bases, with 19 bases between. This CDR3 comprises 16 residues. Per germline, CDR1 MNHEY and CDR2 SVGAGI. In DNA form, the CDR3 reads TGTGCCAGCAGTTACCTGGGGACACGGACTCTCGACGAGCAGTACTTC. It translates to CASSYLGTRTLDEQYF.

The rearrangement uses TRBV3-1 (or the pseudogene TRBV3-2) and TRBJ1-1; D is perhaps TRBD1 (5 bases). The CDR3 consists of 14 residues. The germline gives CDR1 LGHDT, CDR2 YNNKEL (reference sequence). V shed 0 bases and J shed 1 base, with 6 bases lying between them. The DNA for the CDR3 is TGTGCCAGCAGCCAAGAGGGGGGGAACACTGAAGCTTTCTTT. It is translated as CASSQEGGNTEAFF.

This chain connects TRBV7-2 to TRBJ1-5, with a weak D call TRBD1 (5 bases). CDR1 and CDR2 from the germline V gene are SGHTA and FQGNSA. V was shortened by 5 bases and J by 2 bases, with 10 bases between the two germline ends. The CDR3 contains 14 residues. The CDR3 loop reads CASSPPGGNQPQHF. As DNA, the CDR3 is TGTGCCAGCAGCCCCCCGGGGGGCAATCAGCCCCAGCATTTT.

V is TRBV7-9 and J is TRBJ1-6, with D maybe TRBD1 (5 bases). V was shortened by 3 bases and J by 7 bases, with 16 bases between the two germline ends. CDR1 SEHNR and CDR2 FQNEAQ come from the germline V gene (reference sequence). The CDR3 is 16 residues long. The CDR3 coding sequence is TGTGCCAGCAGCTTTCGGGCAGGGAGGGGCAATTCACCCCTCCACTTT. Translation gives CASSFRAGRGNSPLHF.

The chain is built from TRBV7-9 and TRBJ2-3; 13 nucleotides align to TRBD2. CDR1 and CDR2 (germline): SEHNR, FQNEAQ (reference sequence). CDR3 length: 16 amino acids. V shed 4 bases and J 4 bases; nucleotides not matched to a gene: 5. In DNA form, the CDR3 reads TGTGCCAGCAGCTCGGGGACTAGCGGGGTGGCAGATACGCAGTATTTT. Amino acids: CASSSGTSGVADTQYF.

This rearrangement joins TRBV3-1 (or the pseudogene TRBV3-2) to TRBJ1-1; D perhaps matches TRBD1 (6 bases). The V gene lost 4 bases and the J gene lost 1 base, with 13 bases spanning the gap. In germline, CDR1 is LGHDT, CDR2 YNNKEL (reference sequence). This CDR3 has 15 residues. The CDR3 reads CASSPRTARNTEAFF. In DNA form, the CDR3 reads TGTGCCAGCAGCCCTCGGACAGCTAGGAACACTGAAGCTTTCTTT.

This clone was detected once. This CDR3 is CASSKEGGAMNTEAFF. The CDR3 coding sequence is TGTGCCAGCAGCAAGGAAGGGGGCGCGATGAACACTGAAGCTTTCTTT. The V call is TRBV7-6, the J call TRBJ1-1, with TRBD1 matching 7 bases. This CDR3 spans 16 amino acids. The germline gives CDR1 SGHVS, CDR2 FNYEAQ. The V segment lost 5 bases and the J segment 0 bases; nucleotides outside the gene matches: 9.

The chain links TRBV10-1 to TRBJ1-1; unclear D gene. This CDR3 contains 14 residues. Germline V lookup: CDR1 WNHNN, CDR2 SYGVQD (reference sequence). V lost 6 bases and J lost 5, with 16 bases in between. The CDR3 loop is CASSPAGSGTEAFF. Here the CDR3 DNA reads TGCGCCAGCAGCCCTGCGGGGTCCGGTACTGAAGCTTTCTTT.

V is TRBV5-5 and J is TRBJ2-1, with 10 bases aligning to TRBD1. The CDR3 sequence is 16 residues long. V lost 2 bases to trimming and J lost 4 bases; unmatched junction nucleotides: 6. From germline, CDR1 is SGHKS and CDR2 YYEKEE (reference sequence). The CDR3 region has the DNA TGTGCCAGCAGCTTTCGGGGACAGGGGAATTACAATGAGCAGTTCTTC. Encoded protein: CASSFRGQGNYNEQFF.

This chain connects TRBV27 to TRBJ1-1; no firm D call. Germline CDR1 and CDR2: MNHEY and SMNVEV (reference sequence). V was pared by 6 bases and J by 0 bases, with 14 bases between. The CDR3 is 15 amino acids. The chain's CDR3 is CASRPWALMNTEAFF. The CDR3 coding sequence is TGTGCCAGCAGACCTTGGGCGCTAATGAACACTGAAGCTTTCTTT.

The chain carries TRBV10-3 and TRBJ1-2, with D unclear. The germline V and J ends were trimmed by 0 bases and 6 bases, with 17 bases remaining between them. Germline V CDR1 and CDR2: ENHRY, SYGVKD. The CDR3 runs to 16 residues. The CDR3 reads CAISESNGPGGDGYTF. Written as DNA, the CDR3 is TGTGCCATCAGTGAGTCGAACGGGCCGGGCGGGGATGGCTACACCTTC.

This chain connects TRBV28 to TRBJ1-2; 8 bases align to TRBD1. Germline assignment: CDR1 MDHEN and CDR2 SYDVKM. The CDR3 is 14 residues long. After removal of 1 base from V and 4 bases from J, the junction contained 2 bases not matched to a gene. The CDR3 reads CASSLLDRAYGYTF. Written as DNA, the CDR3 is TGTGCCAGCAGTTTATTGGACAGGGCCTATGGCTACACCTTC.

There are a few counts of this clone. The chain employs TRBV7-3 and TRBJ2-7; 12 bases map to TRBD2. Trimming at V came to 5 bases and at J to 4 bases, leaving 12 bases not matched to a gene. Germline CDR1 and CDR2: SGHTA and FQGTGA. The CDR3 sequence is 17 residues long. The CDR3 loop reads CASSIHPLAGGPYEQYF. The CDR3 region has the DNA TGTGCCAGCAGCATCCACCCCCTAGCGGGGGGGCCGTACGAGCAGTACTTC.

The chain is built from TRBV11-2 and TRBJ1-1; no reliable D call. Germline CDR1 and CDR2: SGHAT and FQNNGV. The length of the CDR3 is 17 residues. Trimming took off 2 bases at V and 2 bases at J, with 18 bases between the two ends. CDR3 protein: CASSLLGWRVANTEAFF. CDR3 sequence (DNA): TGTGCCAGCAGCTTATTGGGGTGGCGGGTTGCAAACACTGAAGCTTTCTTT.

The rearrangement links TRBV5-1 to TRBJ1-1, with TRBD1 matching over 8 bases. This CDR3 contains 15 residues. After removal of 4 bases from V and 2 bases from J, the junction contained 7 bases not matched to a gene. Germline CDR1 and CDR2: SGHRS and YFSETQ. Written as DNA, the CDR3 is TGCGCCAGCAGCCCGAGGGGACAGGAAAACACTGAAGCTTTCTTT. Protein sequence: CASSPRGQENTEAFF.

Points on this clone: The same CDR3 is also encoded by other DNA sequences in this sample. The chain links TRBV5-6 to TRBJ1-3, with 7 bases that match TRBD1. V shed 0 bases and J 2 bases; nucleotides not matched to a gene: 2. This CDR3 is built from 15 residues. Germline CDR1 SGHDT, CDR2 YYEEEE. The CDR3 region is CASSLGQGAGNTIYF. The CDR3, as DNA: TGTGCCAGCAGCTTGGGGCAGGGGGCTGGAAACACCATATATTTT.

This chain connects TRBV9 to TRBJ1-4, with 7 bases fitting TRBD1. J was trimmed by 6 bases and V by 3 bases; bases with no gene match: 8. The V gene's germline CDR1 is SGDLS and CDR2 YYNGEE. The CDR3 consists of 15 residues. The CDR3 DNA follows: TGTGCCAGCAGCGAGAGGGGGCAAAGCGATGAAAAACTGTTTTTT. Protein sequence: CASSERGQSDEKLFF.